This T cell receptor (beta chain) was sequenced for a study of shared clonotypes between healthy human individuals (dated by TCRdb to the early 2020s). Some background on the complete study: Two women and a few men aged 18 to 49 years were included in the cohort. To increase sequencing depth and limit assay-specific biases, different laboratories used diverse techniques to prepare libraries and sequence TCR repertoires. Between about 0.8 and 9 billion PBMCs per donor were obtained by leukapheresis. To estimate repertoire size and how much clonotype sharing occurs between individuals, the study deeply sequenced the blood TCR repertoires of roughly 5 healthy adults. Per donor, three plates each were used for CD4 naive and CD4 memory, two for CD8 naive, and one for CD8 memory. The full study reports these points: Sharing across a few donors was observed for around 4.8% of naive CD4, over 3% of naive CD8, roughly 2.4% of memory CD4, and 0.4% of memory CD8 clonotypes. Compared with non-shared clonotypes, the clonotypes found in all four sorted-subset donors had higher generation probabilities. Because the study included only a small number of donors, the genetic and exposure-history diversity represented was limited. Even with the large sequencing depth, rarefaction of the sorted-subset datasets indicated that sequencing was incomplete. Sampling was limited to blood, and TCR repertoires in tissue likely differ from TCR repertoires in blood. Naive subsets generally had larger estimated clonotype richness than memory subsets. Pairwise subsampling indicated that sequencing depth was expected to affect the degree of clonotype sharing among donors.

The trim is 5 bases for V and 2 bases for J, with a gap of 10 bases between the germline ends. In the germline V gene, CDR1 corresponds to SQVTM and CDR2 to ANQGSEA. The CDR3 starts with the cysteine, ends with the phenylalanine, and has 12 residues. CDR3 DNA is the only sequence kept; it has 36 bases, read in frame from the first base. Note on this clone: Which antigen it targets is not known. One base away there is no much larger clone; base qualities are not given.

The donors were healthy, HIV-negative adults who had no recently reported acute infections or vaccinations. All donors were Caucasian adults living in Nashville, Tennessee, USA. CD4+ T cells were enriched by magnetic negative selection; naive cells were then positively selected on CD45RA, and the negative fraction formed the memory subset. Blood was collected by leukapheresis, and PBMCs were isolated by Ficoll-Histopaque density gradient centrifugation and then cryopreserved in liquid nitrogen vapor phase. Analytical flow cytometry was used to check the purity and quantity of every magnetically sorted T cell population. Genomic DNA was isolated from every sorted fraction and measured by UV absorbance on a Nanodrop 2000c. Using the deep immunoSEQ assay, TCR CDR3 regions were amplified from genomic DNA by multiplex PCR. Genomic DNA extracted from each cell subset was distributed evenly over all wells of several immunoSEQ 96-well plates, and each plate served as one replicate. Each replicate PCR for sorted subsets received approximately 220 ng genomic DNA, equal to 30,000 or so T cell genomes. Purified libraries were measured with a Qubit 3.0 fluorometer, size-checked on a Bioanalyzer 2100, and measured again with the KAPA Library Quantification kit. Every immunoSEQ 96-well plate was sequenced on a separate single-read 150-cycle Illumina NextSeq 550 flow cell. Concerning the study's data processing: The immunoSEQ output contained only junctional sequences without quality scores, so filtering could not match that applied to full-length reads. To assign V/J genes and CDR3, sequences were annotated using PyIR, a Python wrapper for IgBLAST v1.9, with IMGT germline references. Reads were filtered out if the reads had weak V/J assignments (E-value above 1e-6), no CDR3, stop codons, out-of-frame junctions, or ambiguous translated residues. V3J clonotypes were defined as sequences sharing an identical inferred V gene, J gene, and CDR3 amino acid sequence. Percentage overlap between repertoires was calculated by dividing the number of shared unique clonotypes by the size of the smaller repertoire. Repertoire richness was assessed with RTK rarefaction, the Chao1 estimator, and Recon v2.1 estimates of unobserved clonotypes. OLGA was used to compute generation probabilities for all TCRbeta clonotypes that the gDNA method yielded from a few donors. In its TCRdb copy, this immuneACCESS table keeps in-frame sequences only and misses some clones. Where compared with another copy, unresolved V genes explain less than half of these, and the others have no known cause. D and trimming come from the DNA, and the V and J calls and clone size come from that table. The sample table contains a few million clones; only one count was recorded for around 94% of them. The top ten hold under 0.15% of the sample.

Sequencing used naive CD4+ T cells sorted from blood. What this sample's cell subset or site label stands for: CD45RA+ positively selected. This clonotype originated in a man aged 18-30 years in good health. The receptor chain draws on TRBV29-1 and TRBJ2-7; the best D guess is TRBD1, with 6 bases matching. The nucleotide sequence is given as TGCAGCGTTCGGGACACCCCCTACGAGCAGTACTTC. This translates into CSVRDTPYEQYF.